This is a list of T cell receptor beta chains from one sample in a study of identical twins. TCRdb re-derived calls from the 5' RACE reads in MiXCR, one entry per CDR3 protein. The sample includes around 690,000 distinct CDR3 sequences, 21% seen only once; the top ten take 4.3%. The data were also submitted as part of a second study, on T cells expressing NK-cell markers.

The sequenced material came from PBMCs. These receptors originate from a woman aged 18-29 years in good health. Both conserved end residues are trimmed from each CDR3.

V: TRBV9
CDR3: ASSVRGAYNEQF

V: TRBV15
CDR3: ATSRANSPLH

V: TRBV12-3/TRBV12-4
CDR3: ASSRTSVDNEQF

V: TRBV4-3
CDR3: ASSQEGGLAGDTQY

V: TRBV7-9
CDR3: ASSLSSVAPAYEQY

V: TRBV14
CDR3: ASSQEGYRTQY

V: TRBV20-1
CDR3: SVSDKKRSTDTQY

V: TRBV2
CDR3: ASSLQRGTDTQY

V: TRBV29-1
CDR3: SVYKGVGYT

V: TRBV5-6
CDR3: ASSPGTAAPLH

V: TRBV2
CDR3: ASSDLAVYSYNEQF

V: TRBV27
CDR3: ASSPGHHTGELF

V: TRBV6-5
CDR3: ASGLNQPQH

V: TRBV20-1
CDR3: SAGTSGRRPDTQY

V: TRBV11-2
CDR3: ASSPDSGLAGLLSTQY

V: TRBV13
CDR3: ASSPAVGLDNEQF

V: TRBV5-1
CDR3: ASSLEEFGPGSNEQF

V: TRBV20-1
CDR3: SAREHAGGTDTQY

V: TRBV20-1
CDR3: SAEAGTRAETQY

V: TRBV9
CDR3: ASSPTGGFTDTQY

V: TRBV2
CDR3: ASSEEGGNEQF

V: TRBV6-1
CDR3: ASSPRGGSYEQY

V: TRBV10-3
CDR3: AISLRQGDEQF

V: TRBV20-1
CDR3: SASSGLNYGYT

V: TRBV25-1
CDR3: ASSRGPDTEAF

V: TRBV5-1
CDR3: ASDKGIPSYNEQF

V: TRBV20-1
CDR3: SATPTSGGANEQY

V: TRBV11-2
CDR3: ASSLDREYYEQY

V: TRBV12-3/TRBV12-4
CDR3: ASSGRVGQY

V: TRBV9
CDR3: ASSRGRGRDTQY

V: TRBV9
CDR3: ASSVGVTRAGSDTQY

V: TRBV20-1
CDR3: SARVSGTRRVNEQF

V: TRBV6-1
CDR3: ASASRGNQPQH

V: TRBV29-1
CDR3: SVDSGMEAF

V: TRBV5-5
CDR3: ASSLVISQETQY

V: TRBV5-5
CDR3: ASSLKDRVDYGYT

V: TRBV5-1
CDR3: ASSLEAGEGEQY

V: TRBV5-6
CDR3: ASSRRDRHNEQF

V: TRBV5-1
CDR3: ASSLAFLAASYTDTQY

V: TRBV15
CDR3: ATSRSGQGDEQY

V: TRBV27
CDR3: ASSPRRQAKNIQY

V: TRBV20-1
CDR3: SARPDRIGETQY

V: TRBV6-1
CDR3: ASQRSTGRGYT

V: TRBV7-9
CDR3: ASSYLQDSYEQY

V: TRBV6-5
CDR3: ASSYSSSDIPRGYT

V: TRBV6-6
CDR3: ASSYGGNYEQY

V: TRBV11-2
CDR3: ASSFPTGLDTGELF

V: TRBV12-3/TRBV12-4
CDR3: ASIPSGGLYNEQF

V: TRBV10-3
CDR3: AIRTQGATQY

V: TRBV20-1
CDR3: SAATSGSYEQY

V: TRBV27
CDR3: ASSLERERSSNEQF

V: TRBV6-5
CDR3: ASSYSTSGGASDTQY

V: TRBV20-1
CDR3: SARDGQGADTQY

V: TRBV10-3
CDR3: AISSGGEQETQY

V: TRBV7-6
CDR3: ASSADRVAGANVLT

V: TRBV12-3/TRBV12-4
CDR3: ASSFGLAGENTQY

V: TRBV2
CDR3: ARQGRASDTQY

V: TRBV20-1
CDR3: SARPPGGFVEQY

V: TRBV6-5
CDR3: ASRKLAGGKSDTQY

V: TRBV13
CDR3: ASSSEKSLYEQF